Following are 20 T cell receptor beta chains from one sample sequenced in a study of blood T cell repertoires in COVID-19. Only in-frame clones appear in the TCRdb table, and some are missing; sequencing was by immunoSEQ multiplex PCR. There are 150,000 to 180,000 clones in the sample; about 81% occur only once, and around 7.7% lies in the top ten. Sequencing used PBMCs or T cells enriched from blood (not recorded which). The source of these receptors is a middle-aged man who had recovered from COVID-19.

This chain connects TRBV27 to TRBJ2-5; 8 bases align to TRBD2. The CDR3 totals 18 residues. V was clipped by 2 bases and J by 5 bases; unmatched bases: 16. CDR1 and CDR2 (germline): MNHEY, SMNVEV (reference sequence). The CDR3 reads CASSLRLTGGVFRETQYF. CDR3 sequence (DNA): TGTGCCAGCAGTTTAAGGCTAACGGGGGGGGTTTTCCGTGAGACCCAGTACTTC.

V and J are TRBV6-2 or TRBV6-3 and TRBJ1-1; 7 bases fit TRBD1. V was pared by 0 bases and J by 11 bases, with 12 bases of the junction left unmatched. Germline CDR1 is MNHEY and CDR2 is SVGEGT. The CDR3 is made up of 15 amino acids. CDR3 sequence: CASSYSRRGLGVAFF. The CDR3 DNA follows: TGTGCCAGCAGTTACTCGAGAAGGGGGCTAGGGGTGGCTTTCTTT.

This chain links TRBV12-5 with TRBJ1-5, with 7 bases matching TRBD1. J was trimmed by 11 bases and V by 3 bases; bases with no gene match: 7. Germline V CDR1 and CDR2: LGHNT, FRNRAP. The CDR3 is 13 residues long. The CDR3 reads CASGLRGRDAQHF. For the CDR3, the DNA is TGTGCTAGTGGTTTAAGGGGGCGCGACGCCCAGCATTTT.

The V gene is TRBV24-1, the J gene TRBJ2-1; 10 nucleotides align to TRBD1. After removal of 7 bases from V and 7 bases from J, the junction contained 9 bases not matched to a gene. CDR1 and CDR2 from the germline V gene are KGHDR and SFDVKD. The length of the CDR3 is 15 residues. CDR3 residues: CATSPGTGVDNEQFF. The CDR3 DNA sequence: TGTGCCACCAGCCCCGGGACAGGGGTTGATAATGAGCAGTTCTTC.

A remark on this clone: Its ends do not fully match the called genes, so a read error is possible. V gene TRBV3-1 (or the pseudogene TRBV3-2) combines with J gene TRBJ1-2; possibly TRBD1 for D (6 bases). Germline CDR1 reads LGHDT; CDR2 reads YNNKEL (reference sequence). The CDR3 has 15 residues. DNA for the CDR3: TGTGCCAGCAGCAAAGACAGGCCCACTAACTATGGCTACACCTTC. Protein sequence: CASSKDRPTNYGYTF.

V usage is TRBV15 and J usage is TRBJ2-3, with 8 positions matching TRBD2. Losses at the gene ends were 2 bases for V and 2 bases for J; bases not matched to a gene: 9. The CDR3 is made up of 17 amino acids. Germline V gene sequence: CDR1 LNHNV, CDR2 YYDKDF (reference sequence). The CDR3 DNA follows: TGTGCCACCAGCAGACCCGGGACTAGGGCTAACACAGATACGCAGTATTTT. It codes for CATSRPGTRANTDTQYF.

CDR3 protein: CASSYPQGVFQPQHF. CDR3 sequence (DNA): TGTGCCAGCAGTTACCCGCAGGGGGTCTTTCAGCCCCAGCATTTT. V is TRBV6-6 and J is TRBJ1-5, with 7 bases that match TRBD1. With V trimmed by 2 bases and J by 6 bases, 7 bases remained unmatched. Germline V gene data show CDR1 as MNHNY and CDR2 as SVGAGI (reference sequence). CDR3 length equals 15 residues.

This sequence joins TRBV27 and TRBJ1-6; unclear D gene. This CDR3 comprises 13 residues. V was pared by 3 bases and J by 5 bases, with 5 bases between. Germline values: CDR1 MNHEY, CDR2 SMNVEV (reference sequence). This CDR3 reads CASSLSDNSPLHF. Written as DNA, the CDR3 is TGTGCCAGCAGTTTGTCAGATAATTCACCCCTCCACTTT.

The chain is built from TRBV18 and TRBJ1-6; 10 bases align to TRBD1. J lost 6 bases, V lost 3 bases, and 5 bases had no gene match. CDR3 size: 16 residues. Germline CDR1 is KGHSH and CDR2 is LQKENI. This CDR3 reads CASSPGQGPSNSPLHF. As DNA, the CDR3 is TGTGCCAGCTCACCGGGACAGGGGCCCTCTAATTCACCCCTCCACTTT. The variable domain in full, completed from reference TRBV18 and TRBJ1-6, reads NAGVMQNPRHLVRRRGQEARLRCSPMKGHSHVYWYRQLPEEGLKFMVYLQKENIIDESGMPKERFSAEFPKEGPSILRIQQVVRGDSAAYFCASSPGQGPSNSPLHFGNGTRLTVT.

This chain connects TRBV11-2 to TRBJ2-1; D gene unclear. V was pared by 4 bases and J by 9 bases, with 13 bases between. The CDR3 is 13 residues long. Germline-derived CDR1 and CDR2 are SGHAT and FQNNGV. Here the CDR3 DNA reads TGTGCCAGCAGCTATAATAAATGGCCTGAGCAGTTCTTC. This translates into CASSYNKWPEQFF.

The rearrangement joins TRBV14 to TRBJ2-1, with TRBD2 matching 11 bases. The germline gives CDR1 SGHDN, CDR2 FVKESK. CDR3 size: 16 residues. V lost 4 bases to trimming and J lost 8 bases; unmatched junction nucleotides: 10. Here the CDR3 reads CASSRGTSGGWDEQFF. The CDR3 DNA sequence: TGTGCCAGCAGCCGCGGTACTAGCGGGGGATGGGATGAGCAGTTCTTC.

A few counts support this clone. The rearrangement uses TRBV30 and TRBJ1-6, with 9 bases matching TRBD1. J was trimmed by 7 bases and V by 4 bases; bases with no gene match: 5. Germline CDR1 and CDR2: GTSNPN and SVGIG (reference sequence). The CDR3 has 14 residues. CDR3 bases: TGTGCCTGGACTACCGGGACAGGGAATTCACCCCTCCACTTT. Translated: CAWTTGTGNSPLHF.

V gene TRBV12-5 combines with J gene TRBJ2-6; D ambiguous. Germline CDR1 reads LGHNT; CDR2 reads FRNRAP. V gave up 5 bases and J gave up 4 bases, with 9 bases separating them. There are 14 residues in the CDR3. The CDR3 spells CASGPPVGANVLTF. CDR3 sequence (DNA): TGTGCTAGTGGTCCACCAGTAGGGGCCAACGTCCTGACTTTC.

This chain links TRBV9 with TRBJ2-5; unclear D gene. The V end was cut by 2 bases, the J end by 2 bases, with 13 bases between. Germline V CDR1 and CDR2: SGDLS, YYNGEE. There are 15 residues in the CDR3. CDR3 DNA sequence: TGTGCCAGCAGCGTTCCCTGGCGGATGCAAGAGACCCAGTACTTC. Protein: CASSVPWRMQETQYF.

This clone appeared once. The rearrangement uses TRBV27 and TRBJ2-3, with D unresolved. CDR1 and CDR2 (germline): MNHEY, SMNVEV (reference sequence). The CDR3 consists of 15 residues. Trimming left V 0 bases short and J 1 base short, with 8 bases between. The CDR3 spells CASSLSMSRTDTQYF. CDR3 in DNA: TGTGCCAGCAGTTTATCGATGAGTCGCACAGATACGCAGTATTTT.

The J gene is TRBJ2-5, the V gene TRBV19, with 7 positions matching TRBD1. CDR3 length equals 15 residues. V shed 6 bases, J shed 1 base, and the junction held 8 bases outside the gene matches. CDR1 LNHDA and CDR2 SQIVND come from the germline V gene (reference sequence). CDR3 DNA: TGTGCCAGTAGATCATGGGGACAGCCCCAAGAGACCCAGTACTTC. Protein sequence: CASRSWGQPQETQYF.

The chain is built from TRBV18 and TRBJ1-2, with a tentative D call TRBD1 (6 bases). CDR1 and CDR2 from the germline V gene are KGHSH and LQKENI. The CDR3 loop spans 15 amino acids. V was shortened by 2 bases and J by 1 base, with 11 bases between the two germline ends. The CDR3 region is CASSPGPGHNYGYTF. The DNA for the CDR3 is TGTGCCAGCTCACCAGGTCCGGGACATAACTATGGCTACACCTTC.

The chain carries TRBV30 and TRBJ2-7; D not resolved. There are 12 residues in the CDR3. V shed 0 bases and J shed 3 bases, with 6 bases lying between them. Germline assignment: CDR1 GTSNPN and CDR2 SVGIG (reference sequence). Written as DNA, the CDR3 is TGTGCCTGGAGTGTCACGGGCTACGAGCAGTACTTC. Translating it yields CAWSVTGYEQYF.

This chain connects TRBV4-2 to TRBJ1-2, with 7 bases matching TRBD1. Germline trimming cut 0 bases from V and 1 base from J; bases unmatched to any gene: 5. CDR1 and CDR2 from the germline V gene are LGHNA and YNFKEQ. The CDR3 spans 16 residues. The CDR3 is CASSQDFNRGNYGYTF. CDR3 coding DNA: TGTGCCAGCAGCCAAGATTTCAACAGGGGTAACTATGGCTACACCTTC.

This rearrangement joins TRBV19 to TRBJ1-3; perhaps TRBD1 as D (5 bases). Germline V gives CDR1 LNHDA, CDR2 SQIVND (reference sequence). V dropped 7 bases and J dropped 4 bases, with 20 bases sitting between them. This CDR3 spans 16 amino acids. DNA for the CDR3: TGTGCCAGTAAGCCCGGGACTGGTATATTGGGAAACACCATATATTTT. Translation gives CASKPGTGILGNTIYF.